This TCR beta chain was recorded in a study of OX40 agonist ivuxolimab in advanced cancers. Here immunoSEQ multiplex PCR was the method, and the copy in TCRdb shows in-frame clones only, minus some. The sample consists of about 38,000 clones, about nine tenths of them appearing once. The CDR3 is made up of 16 amino acids. With 5 bases clipped from V and 2 bases from J, the junction kept 10 bases outside the gene matches. The germline gives CDR1 SGHVS, CDR2 FNYEAQ. Here the sequenced sample was CD4+ or CD8+ T cells sorted from blood, taken in a trial of the OX40 agonist ivuxolimab. The receptor comes from an adult with an advanced solid tumor such as melanoma, head and neck, liver or kidney cancer. The chain uses TRBV7-6 and TRBJ2-3, with TRBD1 matching over 7 bases. In DNA form, the CDR3 reads TGTGCCAGCAGCCTAAACACAGGGGAATACACAGATACGCAGTATTTT. Translated, it gives CASSLNTGEYTDTQYF.